This T cell receptor beta chain was captured by sequencing in a study of beta chain features in type 1 diabetes. The overall study: Age, gender and cell yields were similar between patients and healthy donors.

Germline CDR1 MNHEY, CDR2 SVGAGI. This CDR3 is 13 amino acids long. Trimming took 5 bases from V and 0 from J, leaving 7 bases between them. All of the isolated RNA was reverse transcribed, so expressed TCRB transcripts were sequenced. Sequencing used immunoSEQ multiplex PCR; TCRdb keeps in-frame clones, though not all of them. The profile covers over 600,000 clones, with 9.5% to 15% appearing a single time and more than 0.095% taken by the ten largest. Study results and caveats: Significant though moderate, a shortening of TCRB CDR3s appeared in all four CD4+ subsets of Type 1 diabetes patients.

As for this clone: The antigen is unknown. Other DNA sequences from this sample encode an identical CDR3 as well.

Averaging approximately 110 mL, one heparinised blood draw came from each individual donor. This chain connects TRBV6-5 to TRBJ1-1; D not resolved. The TCR comes from a man under 40 with type 1 diabetes. The specimen sequenced was naive CD4+ T cells from blood. Here the CDR3 DNA reads TGTGCCAGCAGTCACCGGGTGAACACTGAAGCTTTCTTT. This sequence encodes CASSHRVNTEAFF.